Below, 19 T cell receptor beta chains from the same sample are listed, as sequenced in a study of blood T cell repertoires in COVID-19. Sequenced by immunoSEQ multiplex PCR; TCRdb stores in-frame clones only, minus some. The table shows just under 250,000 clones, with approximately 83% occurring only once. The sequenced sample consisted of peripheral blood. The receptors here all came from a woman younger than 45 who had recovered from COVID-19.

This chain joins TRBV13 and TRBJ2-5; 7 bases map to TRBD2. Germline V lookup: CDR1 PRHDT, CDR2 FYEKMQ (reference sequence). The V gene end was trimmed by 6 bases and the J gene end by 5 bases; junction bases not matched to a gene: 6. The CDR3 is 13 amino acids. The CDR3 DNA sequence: TGTGCCAGCAGGCGCAGGGAGGGGGAGACCCAGTACTTC. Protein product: CASRRREGETQYF.

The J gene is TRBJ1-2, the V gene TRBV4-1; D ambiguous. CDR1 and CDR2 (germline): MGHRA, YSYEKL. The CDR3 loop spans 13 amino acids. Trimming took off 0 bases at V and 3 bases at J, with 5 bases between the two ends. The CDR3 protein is CASSQETYYGYTF. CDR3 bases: TGCGCCAGCAGCCAAGAGACATACTATGGCTACACCTTC.

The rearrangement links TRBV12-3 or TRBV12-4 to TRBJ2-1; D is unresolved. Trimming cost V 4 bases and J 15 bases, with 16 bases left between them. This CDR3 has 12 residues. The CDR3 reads CASSSYRNPGFF. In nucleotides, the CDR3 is TGTGCCAGCAGTTCCTACCGGAACCCGGGGTTCTTC.

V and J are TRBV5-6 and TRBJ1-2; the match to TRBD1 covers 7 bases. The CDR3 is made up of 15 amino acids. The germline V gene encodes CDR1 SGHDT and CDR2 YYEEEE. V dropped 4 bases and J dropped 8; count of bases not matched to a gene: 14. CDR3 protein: CASSATRGGGFGYTF. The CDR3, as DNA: TGTGCCAGCAGCGCCACGAGAGGGGGCGGTTTCGGCTACACCTTC.

CDR3 nucleotides: TGTGCCAGTAGTATCGGCAACAGGGGTCAGCCCCAGCATTTT. Amino acids: CASSIGNRGQPQHF. The chain joins TRBV19 to TRBJ1-5, with 7 bases matching TRBD1. V lost 3 bases to trimming and J lost 6 bases; unmatched junction nucleotides: 5. There are 14 residues in the CDR3. In germline, CDR1 is LNHDA, CDR2 SQIVND (reference sequence).

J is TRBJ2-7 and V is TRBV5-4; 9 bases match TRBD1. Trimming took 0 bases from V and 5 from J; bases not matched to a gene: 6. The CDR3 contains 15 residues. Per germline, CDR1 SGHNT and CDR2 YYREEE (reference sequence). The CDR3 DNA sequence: TGTGCCAGCAGCTTGGAACAGGGGGCGGGAAACGAGCAGTACTTC. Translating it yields CASSLEQGAGNEQYF.

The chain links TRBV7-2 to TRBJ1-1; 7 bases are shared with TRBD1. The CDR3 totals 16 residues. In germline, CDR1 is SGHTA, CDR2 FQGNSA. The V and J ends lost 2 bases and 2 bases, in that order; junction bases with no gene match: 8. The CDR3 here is CASSLRSGTDNTEAFF. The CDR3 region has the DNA TGTGCCAGCAGCTTACGTTCCGGGACAGACAACACTGAAGCTTTCTTT.

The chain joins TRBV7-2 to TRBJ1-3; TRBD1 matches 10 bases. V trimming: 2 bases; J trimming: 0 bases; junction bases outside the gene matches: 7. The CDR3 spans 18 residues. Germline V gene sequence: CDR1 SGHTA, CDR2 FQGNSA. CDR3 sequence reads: CASSLSGQGISSGNTIYF. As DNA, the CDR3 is TGTGCCAGCAGCTTATCGGGACAGGGGATCTCCTCTGGAAACACCATATATTTT.

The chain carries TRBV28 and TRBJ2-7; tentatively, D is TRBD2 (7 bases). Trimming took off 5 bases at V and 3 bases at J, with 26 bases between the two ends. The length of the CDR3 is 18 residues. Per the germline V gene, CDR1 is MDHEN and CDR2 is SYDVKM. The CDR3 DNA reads TGTGCCAGCAGTCCCAACTGGGGGGGGACATCCCCAATCTACGAGCAGTACTTC. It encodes CASSPNWGGTSPIYEQYF.

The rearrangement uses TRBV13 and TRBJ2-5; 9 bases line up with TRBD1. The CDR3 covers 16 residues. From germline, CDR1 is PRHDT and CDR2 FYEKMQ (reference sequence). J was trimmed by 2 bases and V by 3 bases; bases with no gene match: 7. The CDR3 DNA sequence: TGTGCCAGCAGCTTCGGACAGGGGCTGTTACAAGAGACCCAGTACTTC. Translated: CASSFGQGLLQETQYF.

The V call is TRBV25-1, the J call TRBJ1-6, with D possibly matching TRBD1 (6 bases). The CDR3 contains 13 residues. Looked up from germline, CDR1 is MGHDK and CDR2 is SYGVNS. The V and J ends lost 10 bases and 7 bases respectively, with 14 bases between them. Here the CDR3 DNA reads TGTGCCATCGGGGGGGGCCAGAATTCACCCCTCCACTTT. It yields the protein CAIGGGQNSPLHF.

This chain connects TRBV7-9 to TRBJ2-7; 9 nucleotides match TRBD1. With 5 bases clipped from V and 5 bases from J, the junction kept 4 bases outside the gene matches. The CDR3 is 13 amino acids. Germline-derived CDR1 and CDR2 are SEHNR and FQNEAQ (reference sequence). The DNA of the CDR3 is TGTGCCAGCAGCGGACAGGGGATTCACGAGCAGTACTTC. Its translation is CASSGQGIHEQYF.

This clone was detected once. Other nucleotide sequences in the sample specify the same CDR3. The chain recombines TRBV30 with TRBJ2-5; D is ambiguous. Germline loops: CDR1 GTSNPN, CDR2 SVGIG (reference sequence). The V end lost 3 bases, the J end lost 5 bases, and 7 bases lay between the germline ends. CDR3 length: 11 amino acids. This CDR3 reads CAWSVRETQYF. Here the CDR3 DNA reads TGTGCCTGGAGCGTTCGGGAGACCCAGTACTTC.

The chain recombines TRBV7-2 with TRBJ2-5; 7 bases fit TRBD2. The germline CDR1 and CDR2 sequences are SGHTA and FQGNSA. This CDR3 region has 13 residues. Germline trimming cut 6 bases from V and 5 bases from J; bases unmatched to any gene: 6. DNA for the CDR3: TGTGCCAGCAGTAAGACTAGCCAGGAGACCCAGTACTTC. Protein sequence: CASSKTSQETQYF.

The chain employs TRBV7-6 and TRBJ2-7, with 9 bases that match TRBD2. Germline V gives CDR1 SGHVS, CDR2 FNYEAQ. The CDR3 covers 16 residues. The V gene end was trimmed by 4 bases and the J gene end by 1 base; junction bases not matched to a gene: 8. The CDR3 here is CASSSTWRGGSYEQYF. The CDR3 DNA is TGTGCCAGCAGCTCAACTTGGCGGGGGGGGTCCTACGAGCAGTACTTC.

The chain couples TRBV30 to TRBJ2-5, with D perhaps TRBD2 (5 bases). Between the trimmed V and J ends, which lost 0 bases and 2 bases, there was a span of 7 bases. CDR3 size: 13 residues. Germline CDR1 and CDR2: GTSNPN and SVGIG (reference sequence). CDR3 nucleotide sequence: TGTGCCTGGAGTGTCCTAGCACAAGAGACCCAGTACTTC. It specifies CAWSVLAQETQYF.

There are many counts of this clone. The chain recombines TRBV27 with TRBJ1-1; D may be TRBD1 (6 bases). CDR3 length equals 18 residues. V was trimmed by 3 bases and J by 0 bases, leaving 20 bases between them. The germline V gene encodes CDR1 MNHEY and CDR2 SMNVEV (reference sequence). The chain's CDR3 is CASSFGGALGRVNTEAFF. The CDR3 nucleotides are TGTGCCAGCAGTTTTGGGGGGGCATTAGGGAGGGTGAACACTGAAGCTTTCTTT.

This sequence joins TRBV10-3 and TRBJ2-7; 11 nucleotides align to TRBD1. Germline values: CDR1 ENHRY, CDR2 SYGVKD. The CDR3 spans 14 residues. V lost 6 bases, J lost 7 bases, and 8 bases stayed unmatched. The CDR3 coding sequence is TGTGCCATCAGGCCGGGACAGGGGGTTGGGGAGCAGTACTTC. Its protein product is CAIRPGQGVGEQYF.

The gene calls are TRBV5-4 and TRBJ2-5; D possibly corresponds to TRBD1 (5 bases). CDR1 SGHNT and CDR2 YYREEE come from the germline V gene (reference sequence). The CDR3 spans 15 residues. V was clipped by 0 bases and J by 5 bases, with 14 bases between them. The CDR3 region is CASSLDPREGETQYF. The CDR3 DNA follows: TGTGCCAGCAGCTTGGACCCCAGGGAAGGGGAGACCCAGTACTTC.